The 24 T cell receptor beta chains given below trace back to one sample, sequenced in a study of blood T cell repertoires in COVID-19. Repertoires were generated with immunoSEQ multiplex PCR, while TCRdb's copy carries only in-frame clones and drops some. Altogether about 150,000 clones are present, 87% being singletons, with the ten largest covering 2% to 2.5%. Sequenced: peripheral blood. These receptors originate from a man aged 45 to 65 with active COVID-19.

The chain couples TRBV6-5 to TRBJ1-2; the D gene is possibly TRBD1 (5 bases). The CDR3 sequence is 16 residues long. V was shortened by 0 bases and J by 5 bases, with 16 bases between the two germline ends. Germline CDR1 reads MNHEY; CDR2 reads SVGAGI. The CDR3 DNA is TGTGCCAGCAGTTACTCAGCCGACAGTTCTTCATATGGCTACACCTTC. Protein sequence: CASSYSADSSSYGYTF.

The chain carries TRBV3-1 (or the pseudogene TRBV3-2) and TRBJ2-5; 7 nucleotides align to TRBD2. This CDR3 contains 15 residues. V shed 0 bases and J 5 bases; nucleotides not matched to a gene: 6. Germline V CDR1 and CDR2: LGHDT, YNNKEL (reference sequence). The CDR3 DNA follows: TGTGCCAGCAGCCAAGATCCTATGGGGGGGGAGACCCAGTACTTC. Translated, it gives CASSQDPMGGETQYF.

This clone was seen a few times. The CDR3 is CASSYRTEAFF. Here the CDR3 DNA reads TGTGCCAGCAGTTACCGTACTGAAGCTTTCTTT. The chain combines TRBV6-2 or TRBV6-3 with TRBJ1-1, with unresolved D. Trimming removed 2 bases at V and 5 bases at J, with 3 bases between. Germline CDR1 MNHEY, CDR2 SVGEGT. CDR3 size: 11 residues.

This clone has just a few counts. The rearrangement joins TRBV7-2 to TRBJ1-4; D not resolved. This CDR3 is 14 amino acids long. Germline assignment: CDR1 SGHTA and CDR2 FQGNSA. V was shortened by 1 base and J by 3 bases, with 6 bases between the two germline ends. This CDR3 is CASSLGEANEKLFF. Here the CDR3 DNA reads TGTGCCAGCAGCTTAGGGGAGGCTAATGAAAAACTGTTTTTT.

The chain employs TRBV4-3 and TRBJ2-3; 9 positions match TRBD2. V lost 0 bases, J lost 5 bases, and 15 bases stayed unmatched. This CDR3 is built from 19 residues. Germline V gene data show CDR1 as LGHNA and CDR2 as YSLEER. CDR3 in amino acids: CASSQEALGAGGPGDTQYF. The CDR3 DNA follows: TGCGCCAGCAGCCAAGAGGCCCTCGGGGCGGGGGGGCCGGGAGATACGCAGTATTTT.

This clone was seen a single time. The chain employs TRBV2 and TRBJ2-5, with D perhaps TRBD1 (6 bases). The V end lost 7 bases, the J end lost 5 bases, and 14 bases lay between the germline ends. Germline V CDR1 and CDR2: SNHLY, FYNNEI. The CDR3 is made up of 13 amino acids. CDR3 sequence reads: CASIVEQGETQYF. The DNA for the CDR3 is TGTGCCAGCATAGTAGAACAGGGTGAGACCCAGTACTTC.

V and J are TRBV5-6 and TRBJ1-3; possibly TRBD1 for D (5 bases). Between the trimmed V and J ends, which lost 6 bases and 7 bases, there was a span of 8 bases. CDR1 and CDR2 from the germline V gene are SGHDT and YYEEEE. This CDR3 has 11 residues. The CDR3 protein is CASTGGNTIYF. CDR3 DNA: TGTGCCAGCACTGGGGGGAACACCATATATTTT.

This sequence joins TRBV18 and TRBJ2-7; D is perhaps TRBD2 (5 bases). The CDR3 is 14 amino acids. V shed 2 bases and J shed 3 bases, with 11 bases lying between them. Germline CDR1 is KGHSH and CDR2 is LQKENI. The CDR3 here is CASSPAGVDYEQYF. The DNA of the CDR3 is TGTGCCAGCTCACCAGCGGGCGTGGACTACGAGCAGTACTTC.

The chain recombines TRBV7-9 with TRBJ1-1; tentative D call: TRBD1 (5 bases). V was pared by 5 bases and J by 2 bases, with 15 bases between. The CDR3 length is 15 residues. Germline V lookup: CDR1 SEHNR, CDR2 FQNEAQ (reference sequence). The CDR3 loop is CASSPQQGTNTEAFF. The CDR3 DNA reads TGTGCCAGCAGCCCCCAGCAGGGAACCAACACTGAAGCTTTCTTT.

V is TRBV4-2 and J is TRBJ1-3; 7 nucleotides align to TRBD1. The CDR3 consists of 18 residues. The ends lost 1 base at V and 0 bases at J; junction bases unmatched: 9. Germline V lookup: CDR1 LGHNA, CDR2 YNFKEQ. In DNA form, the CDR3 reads TGTGCCAGCAGCCAAGCAGGGTCACAGGGGATCTCTGGAAACACCATATATTTT. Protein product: CASSQAGSQGISGNTIYF.

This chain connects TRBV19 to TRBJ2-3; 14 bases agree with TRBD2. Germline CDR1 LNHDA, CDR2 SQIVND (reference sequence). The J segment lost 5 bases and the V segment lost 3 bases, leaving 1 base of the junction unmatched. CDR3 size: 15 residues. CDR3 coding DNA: TGTGCCAGTAGTATGGGACTAGCGGGGGTAGATACGCAGTATTTT. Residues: CASSMGLAGVDTQYF.

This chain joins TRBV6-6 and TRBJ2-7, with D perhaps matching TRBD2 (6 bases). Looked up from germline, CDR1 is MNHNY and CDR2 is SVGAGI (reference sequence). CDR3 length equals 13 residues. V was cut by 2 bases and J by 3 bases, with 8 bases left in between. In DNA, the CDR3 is TGTGCCAGCAGTTACCCCGGGGGCTACGAGCAGTACTTC. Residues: CASSYPGGYEQYF.

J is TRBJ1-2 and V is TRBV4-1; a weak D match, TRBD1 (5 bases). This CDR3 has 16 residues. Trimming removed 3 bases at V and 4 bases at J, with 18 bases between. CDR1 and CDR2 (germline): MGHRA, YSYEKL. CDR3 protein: CASSQARTTLGYGYTF. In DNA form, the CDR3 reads TGCGCCAGCAGCCAGGCCAGGACAACTCTGGGCTATGGCTACACCTTC.

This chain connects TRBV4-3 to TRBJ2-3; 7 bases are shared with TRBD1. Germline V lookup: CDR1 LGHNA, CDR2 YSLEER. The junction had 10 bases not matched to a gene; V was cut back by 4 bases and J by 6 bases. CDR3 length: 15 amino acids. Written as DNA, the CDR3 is TGCGCCAGCAGCCGGGGACAGTCGTCGGGCGATACGCAGTATTTT. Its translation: CASSRGQSSGDTQYF.

The DNA of the CDR3 is TGTGCCAGCAGCTTGGCGGGGACTCCATCAAAAGGGCAGTACTTC. It is translated as CASSLAGTPSKGQYF. The rearrangement uses TRBV5-4 and TRBJ2-7, with D perhaps matching TRBD2 (6 bases). This CDR3 comprises 15 residues. V lost 0 bases to trimming and J lost 9 bases, with 19 bases between them. Germline V CDR1 and CDR2: SGHNT, YYREEE (reference sequence). Looking up the rest from reference TRBV5-4 and TRBJ2-7 gives the full variable domain: ETGVTQSPTHLIKTRGQQVTLRCSSQSGHNTVSWYQQALGQGPQFIFQYYREEENGRGNFPPRFSGLQFPNYSSELNVNALELDDSALYLCASSLAGTPSKGQYFGPGTRLTVT.

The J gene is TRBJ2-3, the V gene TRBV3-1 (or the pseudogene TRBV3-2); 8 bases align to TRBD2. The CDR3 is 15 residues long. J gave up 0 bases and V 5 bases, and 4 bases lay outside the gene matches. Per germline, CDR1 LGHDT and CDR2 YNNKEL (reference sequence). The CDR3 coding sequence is TGTGCCAGCAGCGATTCTAGCGGGAGCACAGATACGCAGTATTTT. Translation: CASSDSSGSTDTQYF.

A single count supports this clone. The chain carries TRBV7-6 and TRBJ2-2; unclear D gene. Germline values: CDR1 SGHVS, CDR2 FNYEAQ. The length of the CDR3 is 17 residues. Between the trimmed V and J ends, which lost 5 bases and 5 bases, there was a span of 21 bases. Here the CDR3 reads CASSQYSISVPTGELFF. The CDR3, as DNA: TGTGCCAGCAGCCAATACTCGATTTCCGTCCCAACCGGGGAGCTGTTTTTT.

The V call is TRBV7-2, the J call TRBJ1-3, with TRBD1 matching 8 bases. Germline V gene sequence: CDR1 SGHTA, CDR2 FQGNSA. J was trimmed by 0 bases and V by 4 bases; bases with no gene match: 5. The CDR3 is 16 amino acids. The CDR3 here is CASSWGQVSSGNTIYF. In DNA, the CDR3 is TGTGCCAGCAGCTGGGGACAGGTCAGCTCTGGAAACACCATATATTTT.

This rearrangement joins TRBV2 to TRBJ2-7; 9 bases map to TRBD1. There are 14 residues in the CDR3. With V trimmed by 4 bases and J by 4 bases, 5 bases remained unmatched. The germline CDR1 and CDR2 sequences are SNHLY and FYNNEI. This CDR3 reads CASSASGQGYEQYF. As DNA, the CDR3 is TGTGCCAGCAGTGCTTCGGGACAGGGTTACGAGCAGTACTTC.

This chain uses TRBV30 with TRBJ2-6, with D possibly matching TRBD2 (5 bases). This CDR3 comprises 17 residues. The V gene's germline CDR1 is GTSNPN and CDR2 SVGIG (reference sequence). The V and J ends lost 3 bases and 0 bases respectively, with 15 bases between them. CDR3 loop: CAWRSMDWSSGANVLTF. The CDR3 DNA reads TGTGCCTGGAGAAGTATGGACTGGAGCTCTGGGGCCAACGTCCTGACTTTC.

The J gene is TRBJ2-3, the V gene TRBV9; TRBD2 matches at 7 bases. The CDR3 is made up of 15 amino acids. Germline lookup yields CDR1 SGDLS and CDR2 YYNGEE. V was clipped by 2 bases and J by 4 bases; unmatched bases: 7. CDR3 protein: CASSVWGGSADTQYF. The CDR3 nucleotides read TGTGCCAGCAGCGTCTGGGGGGGGTCGGCAGATACGCAGTATTTT. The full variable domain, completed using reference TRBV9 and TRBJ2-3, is DSGVTQTPKHLITATGQRVTLRCSPRSGDLSVYWYQQSLDQGLQFLIQYYNGEERAKGNILERFSAQQFPDLHSELNLSSLELGDSALYFCASSVWGGSADTQYFGPGTRLTVL.

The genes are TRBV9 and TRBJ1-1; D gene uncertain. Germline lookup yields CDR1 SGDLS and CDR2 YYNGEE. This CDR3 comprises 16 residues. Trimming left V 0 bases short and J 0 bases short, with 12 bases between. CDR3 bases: TGTGCCAGCAGCGTAGATGATTCGAGGATGAACACTGAAGCTTTCTTT. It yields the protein CASSVDDSRMNTEAFF.

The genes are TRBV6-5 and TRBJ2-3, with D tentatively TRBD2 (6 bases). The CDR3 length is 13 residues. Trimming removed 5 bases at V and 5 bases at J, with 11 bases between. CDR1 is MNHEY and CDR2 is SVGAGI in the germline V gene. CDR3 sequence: CASSRDLRDTQYF. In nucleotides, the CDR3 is TGTGCCAGCAGTAGGGACTTAAGAGATACGCAGTATTTT.

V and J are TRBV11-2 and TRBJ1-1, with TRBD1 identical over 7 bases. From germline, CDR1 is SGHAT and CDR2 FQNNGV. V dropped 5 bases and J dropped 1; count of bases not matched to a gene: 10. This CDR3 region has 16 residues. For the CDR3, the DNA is TGTGCCAGCAGCCAAAGACAGGGCCCTTCGAACACTGAAGCTTTCTTT. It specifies CASSQRQGPSNTEAFF.